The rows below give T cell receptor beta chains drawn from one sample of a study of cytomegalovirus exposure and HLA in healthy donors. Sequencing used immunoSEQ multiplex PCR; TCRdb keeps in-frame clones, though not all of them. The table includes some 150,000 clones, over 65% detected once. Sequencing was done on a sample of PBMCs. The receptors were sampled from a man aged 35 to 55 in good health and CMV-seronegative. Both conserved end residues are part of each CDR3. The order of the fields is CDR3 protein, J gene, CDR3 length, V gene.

cdr3_aa: CASSQATGGTEAFF
j_call: TRBJ1-1
cdr3_length: 14
v_call: TRBV4-3

cdr3_aa: CASSPSLNTEAFF
j_call: TRBJ1-1
cdr3_length: 13
v_call: TRBV7-2

cdr3_aa: CASSRGGRTDTQYF
j_call: TRBJ2-3
cdr3_length: 14
v_call: TRBV19

cdr3_aa: CASSLANLAYTGELFF
j_call: TRBJ2-2
cdr3_length: 16
v_call: TRBV7-2

cdr3_aa: CASSLAGQGQETQYF
j_call: TRBJ2-5
cdr3_length: 15
v_call: TRBV7-9

cdr3_aa: CASSLTGGGETQYF
j_call: TRBJ2-5
cdr3_length: 14
v_call: TRBV2

cdr3_aa: CASSFRLAELSSYEQYF
j_call: TRBJ2-7
cdr3_length: 17
v_call: TRBV7-2

cdr3_aa: CASSQDLGLAGQETQYF
j_call: TRBJ2-5
cdr3_length: 17
v_call: TRBV4-3

cdr3_aa: CASSPGTERGYTF
j_call: TRBJ1-2
cdr3_length: 13
v_call: TRBV18

cdr3_aa: CASSQRAARSLVDNEQFF
j_call: TRBJ2-1
cdr3_length: 18
v_call: TRBV4-1

cdr3_aa: CASSLVTASTDTQYF
j_call: TRBJ2-3
cdr3_length: 15
v_call: TRBV2

cdr3_aa: CASSLATGANTGELFF
j_call: TRBJ2-2
cdr3_length: 16
v_call: TRBV7-2

cdr3_aa: CASIKRGSANTGELFF
j_call: TRBJ2-2
cdr3_length: 16
v_call: TRBV27

cdr3_aa: CASSDASGGASDTQYF
j_call: TRBJ2-3
cdr3_length: 16
v_call: TRBV6-4

cdr3_aa: CASSLPGQGANSPLHF
j_call: TRBJ1-6
cdr3_length: 16
v_call: TRBV18